The rows below give T cell receptor beta chains drawn from one sample of a study of T cell changes during pregnancy in multiple sclerosis. TCRdb's table, derived via immunoSEQ multiplex PCR, lists solely in-frame clones and lacks some. The table shows tens of thousands of clones, with roughly 88% occurring only once. The source was peripheral blood, collected in the first trimester of pregnancy. The receptors come from a female donor in good health, enrolled as a control in a pregnancy study. The CDR3 runs from the conserved cysteine through the conserved F or W. A D gene is named only where the DNA matches it firmly. Clone size, where shown, is once, few, many, or a class for clones that have expanded.

few,TRBV2,NA,TRBJ2-5,TGTGCCGGAAGTCGGGGGGCCGCAGAGACCCAGTACTTC,CAGSRGAAETQYF
NA,TRBV7-9,TRBD1,TRBJ1-2,TGTGCCAGCAGCTTACTTTCAGGGGGATATGGCTACACCTTC,CASSLLSGGYGYTF
NA,TRBV15,TRBD1,TRBJ1-1,TGTGCCACCAGCCAGGGGGCGAAGACTGAAGCTTTCTTT,CATSQGAKTEAFF
NA,TRBV29-1,NA,TRBJ1-2,TGCAGCGTTGGATGGCTCTATGGCTACACCTTC,CSVGWLYGYTF
NA,TRBV5-6,NA,TRBJ2-7,TGTGCCAGCAGCTTGGCGGGGTCCTACGAGCAGTACTTC,CASSLAGSYEQYF
once,TRBV6-5,TRBD1,TRBJ1-1,TGTGCCAGCAGTCATGGACAGGAGGCTTTCTTT,CASSHGQEAFF
once,TRBV5-1,NA,TRBJ2-3,TGCGCCAGCAGCTTGGATCGGGGAAACGCAGATACGCAGTATTTT,CASSLDRGNADTQYF
NA,TRBV25-1,NA,TRBJ1-3,TGTGCCAGCAGTGGTTCAGGTGCTGGAAACACCATATATTTT,CASSGSGAGNTIYF
NA,TRBV5-6,NA,TRBJ2-5,TGTGCCAGCAGCTTCGGGCGAGGGGAGACCCAGTACTTC,CASSFGRGETQYF
NA,TRBV29-1,NA,TRBJ1-1,TGCAGCGTTGGTAGGGAGGGAGCGGGGAACACTGAAGCTTTCTTT,CSVGREGAGNTEAFF
NA,TRBV5-1,TRBD2,TRBJ2-1,TGCGCCAGCAGCCAAGCGGGGGGGCTAACCAGGGAGTTCTTC,CASSQAGGLTREFF
NA,TRBV13,TRBD2,TRBJ2-7,TGTGCCAGCAGCTTCCTCGGGGGGGGGTACGAGCAGTACTTC,CASSFLGGGYEQYF
NA,TRBV7-6,NA,TRBJ2-1,TGTGCCAGCAGCTACTATGTGGACAGCAATGAGCAGTTCTTC,CASSYYVDSNEQFF
NA,TRBV5-4,TRBD1,TRBJ1-2,TGTGCCAGCACCGTGGACAGGGAGCACTATGGCTACACCTTC,CASTVDREHYGYTF
NA,TRBV7-2,NA,TRBJ2-7,TGTGCCAGCAGCACCAGACTAGTGGGTCCTCCCGAGCAGTACTTC,CASSTRLVGPPEQYF
NA,TRBV30,NA,TRBJ1-1,TGTGCCTGGAGTGGTCAGCGTTCTGAAGCTTTCTTT,CAWSGQRSEAFF
NA,TRBV5-1,TRBD1,TRBJ2-2,TGCGCCAGCAGCTTGAGGGGGCCTACTAGTGGGACCGGGGAGCTGTTTTTT,CASSLRGPTSGTGELFF
NA,TRBV5-1,NA,TRBJ2-1,TGCGCCAGCAGCTCGGGACTACTAGCCGGGGGCCGTCACAATGAGCAGTTCTTC,CASSSGLLAGGRHNEQFF
NA,TRBV7-9,NA,TRBJ1-1,TGTGCCAGCAGCCCCCGGGACACAGACACTGAAGCTTTCTTT,CASSPRDTDTEAFF
NA,TRBV27,TRBD2,TRBJ2-6,TGTGCCAGCGGGCGGGGAGGGCCTGGGGCCAACGTCCTGACTTTC,CASGRGGPGANVLTF
few,TRBV11-2,NA,TRBJ1-3,TGTGCCAGCAGCATCTCAGGGGCTGGAAACACCATATATTTT,CASSISGAGNTIYF
once,TRBV28,NA,TRBJ2-1,TGTGCCAGCAGACTCTACGACTCCTACAATGAGCAGTTCTTC,CASRLYDSYNEQFF
NA,TRBV7-3,TRBD2,TRBJ2-1,TGTGCCAGCAGCCTCGGGACTAGCGGGAGAGGTGAGCAGTTCTTC,CASSLGTSGRGEQFF
NA,TRBV28,TRBD1,TRBJ1-2,TGTGCCAGCAGCCGACAGGGGGCGCATAATAATGGCTACACCTTC,CASSRQGAHNNGYTF
NA,TRBV7-2,TRBD2,TRBJ2-4,TGTGCCAGCAGCTTAGCGAAGGGACTAGCGGGAAAGTACTTC,CASSLAKGLAGKYF